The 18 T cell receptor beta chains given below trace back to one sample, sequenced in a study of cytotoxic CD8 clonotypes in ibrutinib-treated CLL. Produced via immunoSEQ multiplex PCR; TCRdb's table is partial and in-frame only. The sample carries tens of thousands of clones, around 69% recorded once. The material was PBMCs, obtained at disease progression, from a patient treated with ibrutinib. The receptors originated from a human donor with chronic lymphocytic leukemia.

The CDR3 region is CASSQDRGPYNEQFF. CDR3 bases: TGTGCCAGCAGCCAGGACAGGGGACCATACAATGAGCAGTTCTTC. J is TRBJ2-1 and V is TRBV7-3, with TRBD1 matching over 9 bases. Trimming cost V 5 bases and J 4 bases; bases outside gene matches: 6. In germline, CDR1 is SGHTA, CDR2 FQGTGA. This CDR3 is built from 15 residues. Full variable domain (missing parts from reference TRBV7-3 and TRBJ2-1): GAGVSQTPSNKVTEKGKYVELRCDPISGHTALYWYRQSLGQGPEFLIYFQGTGAADDSGLPNDRFFAVRPEGSVSTLKIQRTERGDSAVYLCASSQDRGPYNEQFFGPGTRLTVL.

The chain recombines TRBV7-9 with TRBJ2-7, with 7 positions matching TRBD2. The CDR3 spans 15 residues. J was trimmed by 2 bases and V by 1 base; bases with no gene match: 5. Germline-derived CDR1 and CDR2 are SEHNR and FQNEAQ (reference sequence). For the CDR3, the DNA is TGTGCCAGCAGCTTAGGGGCTAGCGGTGCCTACGAGCAGTACTTC. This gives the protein CASSLGASGAYEQYF. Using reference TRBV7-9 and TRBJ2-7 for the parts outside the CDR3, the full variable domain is DTGVSQNPRHKITKRGQNVTFRCDPISEHNRLYWYRQTLGQGPEFLTYFQNEAQLEKSRLLSDRFSAERPKGSFSTLEIQRTEQGDSAMYLCASSLGASGAYEQYFGPGTRLTVT.

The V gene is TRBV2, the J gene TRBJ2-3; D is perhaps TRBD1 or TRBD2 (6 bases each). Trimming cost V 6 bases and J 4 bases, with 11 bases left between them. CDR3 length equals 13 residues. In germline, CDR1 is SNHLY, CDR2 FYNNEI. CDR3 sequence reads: CASSGGRADTQYF. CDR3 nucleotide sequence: TGTGCCAGCAGCGGGGGCCGGGCAGATACGCAGTATTTT.

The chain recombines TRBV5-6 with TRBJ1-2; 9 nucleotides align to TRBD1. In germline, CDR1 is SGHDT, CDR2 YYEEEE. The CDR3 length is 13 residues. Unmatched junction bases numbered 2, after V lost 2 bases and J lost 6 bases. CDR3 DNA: TGTGCCAGCAGCTTAGGACAGGGGAATGGCTACACCTTC. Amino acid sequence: CASSLGQGNGYTF.

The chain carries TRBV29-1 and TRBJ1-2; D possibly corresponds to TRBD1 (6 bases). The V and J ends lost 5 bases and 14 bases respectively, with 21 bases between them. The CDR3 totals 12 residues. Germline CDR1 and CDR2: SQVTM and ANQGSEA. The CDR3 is CSVLTGASSWTF. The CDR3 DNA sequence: TGCAGCGTTTTGACAGGTGCCTCCTCTTGGACCTTC.

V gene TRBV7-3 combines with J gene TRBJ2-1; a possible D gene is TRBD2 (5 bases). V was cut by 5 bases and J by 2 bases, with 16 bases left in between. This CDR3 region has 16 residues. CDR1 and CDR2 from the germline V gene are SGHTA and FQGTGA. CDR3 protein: CASSPRVGSPYNEQFF. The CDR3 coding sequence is TGTGCCAGCAGCCCCCGGGTGGGGAGCCCCTACAATGAGCAGTTCTTC.

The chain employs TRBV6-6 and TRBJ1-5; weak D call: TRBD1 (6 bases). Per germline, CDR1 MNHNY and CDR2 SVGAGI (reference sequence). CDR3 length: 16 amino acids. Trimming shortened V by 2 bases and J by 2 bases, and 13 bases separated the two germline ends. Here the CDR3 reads CASSYGGLHGNQPQHF. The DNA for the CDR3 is TGTGCCAGCAGTTACGGGGGGCTCCACGGCAATCAGCCCCAGCATTTT.

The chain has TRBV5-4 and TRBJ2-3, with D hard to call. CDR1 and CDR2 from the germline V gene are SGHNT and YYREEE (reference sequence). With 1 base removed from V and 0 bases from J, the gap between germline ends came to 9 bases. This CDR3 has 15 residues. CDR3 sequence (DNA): TGTGCCAGCAGCTTGTCCGACGTAAGCACAGATACGCAGTATTTT. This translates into CASSLSDVSTDTQYF.

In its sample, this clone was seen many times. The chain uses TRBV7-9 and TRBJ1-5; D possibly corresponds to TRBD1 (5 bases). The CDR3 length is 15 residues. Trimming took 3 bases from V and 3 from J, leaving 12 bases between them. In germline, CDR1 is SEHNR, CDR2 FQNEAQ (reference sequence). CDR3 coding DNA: TGTGCCAGCAGCTTCTCGACAGCTATCAATCAGCCCCAGCATTTT. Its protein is CASSFSTAINQPQHF.

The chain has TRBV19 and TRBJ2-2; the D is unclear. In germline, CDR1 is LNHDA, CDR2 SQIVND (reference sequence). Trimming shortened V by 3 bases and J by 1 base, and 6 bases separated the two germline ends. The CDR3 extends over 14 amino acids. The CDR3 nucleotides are TGTGCCAGTAGTATGGCAGGGAACACCGGGGAGCTGTTTTTT. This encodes CASSMAGNTGELFF.

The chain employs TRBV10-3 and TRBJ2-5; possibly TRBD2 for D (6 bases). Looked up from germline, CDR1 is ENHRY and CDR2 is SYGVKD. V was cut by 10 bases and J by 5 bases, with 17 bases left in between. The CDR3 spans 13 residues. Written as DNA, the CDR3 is TGTGCCACCCGGCGTCCGGGAGCGGAGACCCAGTACTTC. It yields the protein CATRRPGAETQYF.

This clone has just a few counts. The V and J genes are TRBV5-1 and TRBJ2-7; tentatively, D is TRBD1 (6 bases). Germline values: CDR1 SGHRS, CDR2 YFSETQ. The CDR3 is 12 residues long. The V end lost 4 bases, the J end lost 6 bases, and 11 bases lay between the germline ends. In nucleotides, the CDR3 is TGCGCCAGCAGCCATCAGGGGACCGAGCAGTACTTC. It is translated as CASSHQGTEQYF. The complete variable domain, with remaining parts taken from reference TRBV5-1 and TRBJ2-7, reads KAGVTQTPRYLIKTRGQQVTLSCSPISGHRSVSWYQQTPGQGLQFLFEYFSETQRNKGNFPGRFSGRQFSNSRSEMNVSTLELGDSALYLCASSHQGTEQYFGPGTRLTVT.

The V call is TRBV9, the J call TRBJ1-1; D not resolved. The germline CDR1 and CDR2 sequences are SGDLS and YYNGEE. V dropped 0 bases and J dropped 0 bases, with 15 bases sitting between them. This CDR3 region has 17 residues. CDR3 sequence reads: CASSVGSTVTLNTEAFF. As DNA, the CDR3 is TGTGCCAGCAGCGTAGGTAGCACGGTCACCCTGAACACTGAAGCTTTCTTT.

In nucleotides, the CDR3 is TGTGCCAGCAGCGTAGAGGGAACGAGGGCCGGGGAGCTGTTTTTT. This gives the protein CASSVEGTRAGELFF. The rearrangement uses TRBV9 and TRBJ2-2; D perhaps matches TRBD2 (5 bases). CDR3 length: 15 residues. Germline assignment: CDR1 SGDLS and CDR2 YYNGEE. V lost 0 bases and J 6 bases, leaving 12 bases between the germline ends.

The CDR3 DNA sequence: TGTGCCAGCAGTACAGGGGGCCGTGATACGCAGTATTTT. This translates into CASSTGGRDTQYF. The chain links TRBV27 to TRBJ2-3, with TRBD1 matching 9 bases. This CDR3 has 13 amino acids. Trimming at V came to 5 bases and at J to 6 bases, leaving 3 bases not matched to a gene. Germline V lookup: CDR1 MNHEY, CDR2 SMNVEV (reference sequence).

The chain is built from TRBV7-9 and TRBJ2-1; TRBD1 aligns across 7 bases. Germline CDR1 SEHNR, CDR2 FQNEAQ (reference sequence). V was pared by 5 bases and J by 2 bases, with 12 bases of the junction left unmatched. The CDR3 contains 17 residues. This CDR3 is CASSPHQTGSAYNEQFF. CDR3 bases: TGTGCCAGCAGCCCTCATCAGACAGGGTCGGCCTACAATGAGCAGTTCTTC.

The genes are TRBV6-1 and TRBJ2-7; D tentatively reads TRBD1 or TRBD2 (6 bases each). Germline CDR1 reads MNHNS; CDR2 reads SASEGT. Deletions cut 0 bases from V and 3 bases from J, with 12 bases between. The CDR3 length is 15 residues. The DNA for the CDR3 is TGTGCCAGCAGTGAAGCCGCCGGGGGCGTCTACGAGCAGTACTTC. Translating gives CASSEAAGGVYEQYF.

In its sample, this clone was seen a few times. The CDR3 coding sequence is TGCGCCAGCAGCCTGGAGTTTAGTGGGTCACCCCTCCACTTT. This encodes CASSLEFSGSPLHF. The chain is built from TRBV5-1 and TRBJ1-6; D ambiguous. Trimming removed 4 bases at V and 10 bases at J, with 15 bases between. The CDR3 has 14 residues. Germline assignment: CDR1 SGHRS and CDR2 YFSETQ.